This note documents a single TCR beta chain sequence. No antigen is known for it. The data are from a study of OX40 agonist ivuxolimab in advanced cancers. The CDR3 length is 15 residues. Per the germline V gene, CDR1 is SQVTM and CDR2 is ANQGSEA. The ends lost 3 bases at V and 8 bases at J; junction bases unmatched: 12. Study-level findings and limits: At doses 0.1 to 3.0 mg/kg, CD4+ and CD8+ clones expanded.

Generated by immunoSEQ multiplex PCR, the TCRdb table keeps only in-frame clones and is missing some. The sample has around 73,000 clones; 85% to 90% are singletons. This chain joins TRBV29-1 and TRBJ1-1, with 10 nucleotides matching TRBD1. The sequencing used CD4+ or CD8+ T cells sorted from blood, collected in a trial of the OX40 agonist ivuxolimab. The receptor's source is an adult with an advanced solid tumor such as melanoma, head and neck, liver or kidney cancer. Here the CDR3 reads CSVELRDRGAPEAFF. CDR3 bases: TGCAGCGTTGAGTTAAGGGACAGGGGCGCTCCCGAAGCTTTCTTT.